A single sample gave rise to the 10 T cell receptor beta chains below, sequenced in a study of blood T cell repertoires in COVID-19. Sequenced by immunoSEQ multiplex PCR; TCRdb stores in-frame clones only, minus some. The sample includes 130,000 to 150,000 clones, 84% of them seen just once. Sequencing was carried out using peripheral blood. These receptors were collected from a human donor in a cohort sampled during active COVID-19.

This chain uses TRBV29-1 with TRBJ2-2, with TRBD1 as a possible D gene (5 bases). This CDR3 region has 13 residues. Germline CDR1 reads SQVTM; CDR2 reads ANQGSEA. V shed 3 bases and J shed 7 bases, with 12 bases lying between them. In DNA, the CDR3 is TGCAGCGTTGACGACAGTACATTCGGGGAGCTGTTTTTT. It encodes CSVDDSTFGELFF.

This chain connects TRBV6-6 to TRBJ2-3; D is ambiguous. Germline V gene sequence: CDR1 MNHNY, CDR2 SVGAGI (reference sequence). Trimming removed 5 bases at V and 4 bases at J, with 7 bases between. The CDR3 is 12 residues long. This chain's CDR3 is CASSEVADTQYF. CDR3 DNA sequence: TGTGCCAGCAGTGAGGTGGCAGATACGCAGTATTTT.

V and J are TRBV21-1 and TRBJ1-4; the DNA was not compared with TRBD1, the D call given in the table. TRBV21-1 is a pseudogene segment. The CDR3 totals 17 residues. In nucleotides, the CDR3 is TGTGCCAGCAGCAAAGGAACCCCGACAGCCAATAATGAAAAACTGTTTTTT. It is translated as CASSKGTPTANNEKLFF.

V and J are TRBV19 and TRBJ1-1; 8 bases map to TRBD1. The length of the CDR3 is 13 residues. Per germline, CDR1 LNHDA and CDR2 SQIVND (reference sequence). The trim removed 9 bases at V and 2 bases at J, leaving 5 bases unmatched. The CDR3 loop is CASRDRGNTEAFF. In DNA, the CDR3 is TGTGCCAGCCGAGACAGGGGTAACACTGAAGCTTTCTTT.

This clone has more than one count but fewer than ten. The chain uses TRBV5-6 and TRBJ2-7; D remains unclear. The CDR3 length is 15 residues. V lost 4 bases and J 3 bases, leaving 17 bases between the germline ends. Germline CDR1 is SGHDT and CDR2 is YYEEEE. The CDR3 is CASSPSQSSGYEQYF. For the CDR3, the DNA is TGTGCCAGCAGCCCAAGCCAATCCTCAGGCTACGAGCAGTACTTC. Full variable domain (rest looked up from reference TRBV5-6 and TRBJ2-7): DAGVTQSPTHLIKTRGQQVTLRCSPKSGHDTVSWYQQALGQGPQFIFQYYEEEERQRGNFPDRFSGHQFPNYSSELNVNALLLGDSALYLCASSPSQSSGYEQYFGPGTRLTVT.

Here the CDR3 DNA reads TGCGCCAGCAGCCAAGATCTAATCAGGGGGGAGCAGTACTTC. Residues: CASSQDLIRGEQYF. This chain connects TRBV4-3 to TRBJ2-7; TRBD1 aligns across 7 bases. J gave up 7 bases and V 0 bases, and 6 bases lay outside the gene matches. This CDR3 is 14 amino acids long. Germline assignment: CDR1 LGHNA and CDR2 YSLEER.

This clone was detected once. The J gene is TRBJ2-1, the V gene TRBV3-1 (or the pseudogene TRBV3-2); D might be TRBD2 (5 bases). Germline assignment: CDR1 LGHDT and CDR2 YNNKEL (reference sequence). V was shortened by 0 bases and J by 1 base, with 10 bases between the two germline ends. The CDR3 runs 16 residues. CDR3 sequence (DNA): TGTGCCAGCAGCCAAGAAGGAGCGGCATCCTACAATGAGCAGTTCTTC. Protein sequence: CASSQEGAASYNEQFF.

The gene calls are TRBV12-3 or TRBV12-4 and TRBJ2-5; D unclear. The V end lost 5 bases, the J end lost 7 bases, and 11 bases lay between the germline ends. The CDR3 is 12 residues long. CDR3 in amino acids: CASSPTRGTQYF. CDR3 in DNA: TGTGCCAGCAGTCCGACGAGAGGGACCCAGTACTTC.

The chain has TRBV4-1 and TRBJ1-2; 9 nucleotides align to TRBD1. CDR3 length: 16 residues. CDR1 is MGHRA, CDR2 YSYEKL, per germline. The V and J ends lost 0 bases and 8 bases, in that order; junction bases with no gene match: 10. CDR3 residues: CASSQEWRQGGRGYTF. In DNA form, the CDR3 reads TGCGCCAGCAGCCAAGAATGGCGACAGGGGGGACGGGGCTACACCTTC.

This clone was detected only a few times. The V gene is TRBV6-2 or TRBV6-3, the J gene TRBJ1-2; the D gene is possibly TRBD1 (6 bases). The CDR3 runs to 15 residues. Germline assignment: CDR1 MNHEY and CDR2 SVGEGT. V was shortened by 2 bases and J by 2 bases, with 12 bases between the two germline ends. For the CDR3, the DNA is TGTGCCAGCAGTTACGGTTTGACAGGCAACTATGGCTACACCTTC. Encoded protein: CASSYGLTGNYGYTF.